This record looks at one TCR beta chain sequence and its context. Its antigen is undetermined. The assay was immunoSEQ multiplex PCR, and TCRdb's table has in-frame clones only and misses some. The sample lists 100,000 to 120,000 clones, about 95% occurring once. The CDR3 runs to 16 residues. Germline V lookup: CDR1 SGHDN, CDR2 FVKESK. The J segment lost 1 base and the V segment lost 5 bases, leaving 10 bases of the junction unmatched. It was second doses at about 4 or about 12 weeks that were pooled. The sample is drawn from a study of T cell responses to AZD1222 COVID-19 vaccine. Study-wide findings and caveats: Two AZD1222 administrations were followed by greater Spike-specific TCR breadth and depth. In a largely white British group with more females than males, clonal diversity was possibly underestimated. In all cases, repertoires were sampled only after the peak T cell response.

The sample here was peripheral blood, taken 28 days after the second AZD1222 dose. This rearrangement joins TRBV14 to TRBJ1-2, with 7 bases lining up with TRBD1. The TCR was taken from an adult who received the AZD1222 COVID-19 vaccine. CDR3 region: CASSSRQGGINYGYTF. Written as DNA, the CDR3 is TGTGCCAGCAGCTCCCGACAGGGCGGAATTAACTATGGCTACACCTTC.